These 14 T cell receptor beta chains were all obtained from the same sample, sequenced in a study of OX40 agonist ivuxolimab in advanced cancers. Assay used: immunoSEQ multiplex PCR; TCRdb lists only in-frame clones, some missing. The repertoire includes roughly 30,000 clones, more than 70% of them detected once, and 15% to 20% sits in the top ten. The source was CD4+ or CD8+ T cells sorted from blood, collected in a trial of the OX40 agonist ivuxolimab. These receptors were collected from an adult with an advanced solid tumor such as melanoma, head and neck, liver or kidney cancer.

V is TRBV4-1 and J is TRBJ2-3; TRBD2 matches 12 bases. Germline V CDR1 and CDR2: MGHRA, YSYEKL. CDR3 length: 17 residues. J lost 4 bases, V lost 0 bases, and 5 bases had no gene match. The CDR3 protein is CASSQDGTSGPADTQYF. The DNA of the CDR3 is TGCGCCAGCAGCCAAGATGGGACTAGCGGGCCCGCAGATACGCAGTATTTT.

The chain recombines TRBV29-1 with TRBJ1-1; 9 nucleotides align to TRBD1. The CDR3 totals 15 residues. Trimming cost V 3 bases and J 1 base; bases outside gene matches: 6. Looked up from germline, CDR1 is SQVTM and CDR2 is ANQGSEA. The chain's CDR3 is CSVEADRGANTEAFF. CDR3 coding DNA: TGCAGCGTTGAGGCTGACAGGGGGGCGAACACTGAAGCTTTCTTT.

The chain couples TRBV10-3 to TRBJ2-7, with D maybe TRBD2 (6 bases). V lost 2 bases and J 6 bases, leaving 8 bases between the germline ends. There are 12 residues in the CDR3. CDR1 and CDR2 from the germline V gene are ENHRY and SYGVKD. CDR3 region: CAISEGDFEQYF. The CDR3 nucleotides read TGTGCCATCAGTGAGGGGGACTTCGAGCAGTACTTC.

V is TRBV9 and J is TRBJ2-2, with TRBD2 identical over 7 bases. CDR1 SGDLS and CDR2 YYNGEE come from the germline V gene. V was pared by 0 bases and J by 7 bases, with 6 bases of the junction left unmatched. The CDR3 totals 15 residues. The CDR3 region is CASSVEAGAIGELFF. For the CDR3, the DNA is TGTGCCAGCAGCGTAGAGGCGGGAGCGATCGGGGAGCTGTTTTTT.

CDR3 region: CASSQDTSGRNEQFF. CDR3 DNA sequence: TGCGCCAGCAGCCAGGATACTAGCGGGAGGAATGAGCAGTTCTTC. The chain uses TRBV4-3 and TRBJ2-1; 12 bases agree with TRBD2. J lost 7 bases, V lost 3 bases, and 4 bases had no gene match. The CDR3 extends over 15 amino acids. Germline V gene sequence: CDR1 LGHNA, CDR2 YSLEER.

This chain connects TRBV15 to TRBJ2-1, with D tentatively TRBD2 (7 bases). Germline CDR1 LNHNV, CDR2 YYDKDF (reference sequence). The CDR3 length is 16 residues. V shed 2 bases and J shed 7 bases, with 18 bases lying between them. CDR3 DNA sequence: TGTGCCACCAGCAGACCTGAGGGGGGGGCCGCAAATGAGCAGTTCTTC. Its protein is CATSRPEGGAANEQFF.

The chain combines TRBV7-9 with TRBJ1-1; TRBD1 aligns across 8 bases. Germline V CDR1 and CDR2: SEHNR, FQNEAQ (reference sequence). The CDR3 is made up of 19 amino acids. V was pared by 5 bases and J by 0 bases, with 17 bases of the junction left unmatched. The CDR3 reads CASSHSLRDRRLMNTEAFF. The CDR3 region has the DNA TGTGCCAGCAGCCATAGCCTCCGGGACAGGAGACTTATGAACACTGAAGCTTTCTTT.

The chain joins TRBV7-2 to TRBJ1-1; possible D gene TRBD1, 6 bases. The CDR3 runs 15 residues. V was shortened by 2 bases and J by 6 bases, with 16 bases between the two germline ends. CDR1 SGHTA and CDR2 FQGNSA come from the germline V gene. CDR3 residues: CASSLFWGGRAEAFF. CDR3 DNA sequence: TGTGCCAGCAGCTTATTTTGGGGGGGCAGGGCTGAAGCTTTCTTT. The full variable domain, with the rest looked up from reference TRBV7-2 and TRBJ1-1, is GAGVSQSPSNKVTEKGKDVELRCDPISGHTALYWYRQSLGQGLEFLIYFQGNSAPDKSGLPSDRFSAERTGGSVSTLTIQRTQQEDSAVYLCASSLFWGGRAEAFFGQGTRLTVV.

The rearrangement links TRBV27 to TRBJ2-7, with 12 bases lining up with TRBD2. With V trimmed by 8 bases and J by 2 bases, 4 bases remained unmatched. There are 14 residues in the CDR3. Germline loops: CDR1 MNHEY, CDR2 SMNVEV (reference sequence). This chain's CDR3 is CASALAGGPYEQYF. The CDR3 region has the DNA TGTGCCAGCGCCCTAGCGGGGGGGCCCTACGAGCAGTACTTC.

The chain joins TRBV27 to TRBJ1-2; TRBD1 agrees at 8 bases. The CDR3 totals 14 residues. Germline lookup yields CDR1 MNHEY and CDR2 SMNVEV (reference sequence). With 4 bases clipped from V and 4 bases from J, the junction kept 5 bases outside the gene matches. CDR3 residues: CASSSQGAFYGYTF. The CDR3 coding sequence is TGTGCCAGCAGTTCTCAGGGGGCGTTCTATGGCTACACCTTC.

This CDR3 is CASSLTLGPYNEQFF. CDR3 DNA sequence: TGTGCCAGCAGTTTAACACTAGGTCCCTACAATGAGCAGTTCTTC. This chain links TRBV27 with TRBJ2-1; possible D gene TRBD2, 5 bases. The length of the CDR3 is 15 residues. Germline V lookup: CDR1 MNHEY, CDR2 SMNVEV (reference sequence). V lost 2 bases, J lost 2 bases, and 10 bases lay in between.

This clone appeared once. Here the CDR3 DNA reads TGTGCCAGCAGCCCGACAGGGGGGAACTACGAGCAGTACTTC. The encoded protein is CASSPTGGNYEQYF. The chain joins TRBV7-9 to TRBJ2-7, with TRBD1 matching 9 bases. This CDR3 is 14 amino acids long. With V trimmed by 5 bases and J by 3 bases, 5 bases remained unmatched. Germline V gene sequence: CDR1 SEHNR, CDR2 FQNEAQ (reference sequence).

DNA for the CDR3: TGTGCCACCTCAAAGGGACGTCACAATGAGCAGTTCTTC. It encodes CATSKGRHNEQFF. The chain has TRBV2 and TRBJ2-1; D may be TRBD1 or TRBD2 (5 bases each). V was clipped by 10 bases and J by 5 bases, with 15 bases between them. The CDR3 has 13 residues. CDR1 is SNHLY and CDR2 is FYNNEI in the germline V gene.

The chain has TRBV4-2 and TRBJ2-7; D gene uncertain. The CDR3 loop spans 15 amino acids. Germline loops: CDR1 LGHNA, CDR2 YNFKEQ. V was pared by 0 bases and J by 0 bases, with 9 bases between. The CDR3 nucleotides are TGTGCCAGCAGCCAAGAAGACCCCAGCTCCTACGAGCAGTACTTC. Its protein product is CASSQEDPSSYEQYF.